A single TCR beta chain is shown here with its context. Any gene name here is a mouse gene name. The DNA ends 4 residues before the CDR3 does, and the rest of the CDR3 is filled in from the germline J gene. The data were obtained in a study of CD8+ T cells in alopecia areata. The authors extracted RNA and reverse transcribed it into cDNA as the sequencing template. Only in-frame clones appear in the TCRdb table, and some are missing; sequencing was by immunoSEQ multiplex PCR. Listed for the sample are over 100,000 clones, none seen a single time. There are 14 residues in the CDR3. Per the germline V gene, CDR1 is NNHDY and CDR2 is SYVADS. The V end was cut by 4 bases, the J end by 0 bases, with 11 bases between.

The chain links TRBV13-3 to TRBJ2-7, with a tentative D call TRBD2 (5 bases). Sequences were obtained from lesional skin. The clonotype was recovered from a C3H/HeJ mouse with alopecia areata. This mouse strain has H2-k as its MHC haplotype. The CDR3 protein is CASSHWRSSYEQYF. The CDR3 bases that were read are TGTGCCAGCAGTCACTGGCGGAGCTCCTAT.